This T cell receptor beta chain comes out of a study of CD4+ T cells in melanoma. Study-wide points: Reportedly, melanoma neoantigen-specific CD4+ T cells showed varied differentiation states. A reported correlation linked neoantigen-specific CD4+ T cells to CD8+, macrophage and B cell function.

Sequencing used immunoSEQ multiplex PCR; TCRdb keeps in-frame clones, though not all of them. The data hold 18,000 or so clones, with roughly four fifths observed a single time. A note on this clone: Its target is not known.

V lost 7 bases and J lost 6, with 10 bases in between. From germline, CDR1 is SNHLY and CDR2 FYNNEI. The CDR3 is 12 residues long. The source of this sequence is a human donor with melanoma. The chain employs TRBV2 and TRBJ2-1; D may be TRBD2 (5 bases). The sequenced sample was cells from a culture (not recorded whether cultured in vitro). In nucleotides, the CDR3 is TGTGCCAGCACGGTTGAGGGCAATGAGCAGTTCTTC. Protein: CASTVEGNEQFF.